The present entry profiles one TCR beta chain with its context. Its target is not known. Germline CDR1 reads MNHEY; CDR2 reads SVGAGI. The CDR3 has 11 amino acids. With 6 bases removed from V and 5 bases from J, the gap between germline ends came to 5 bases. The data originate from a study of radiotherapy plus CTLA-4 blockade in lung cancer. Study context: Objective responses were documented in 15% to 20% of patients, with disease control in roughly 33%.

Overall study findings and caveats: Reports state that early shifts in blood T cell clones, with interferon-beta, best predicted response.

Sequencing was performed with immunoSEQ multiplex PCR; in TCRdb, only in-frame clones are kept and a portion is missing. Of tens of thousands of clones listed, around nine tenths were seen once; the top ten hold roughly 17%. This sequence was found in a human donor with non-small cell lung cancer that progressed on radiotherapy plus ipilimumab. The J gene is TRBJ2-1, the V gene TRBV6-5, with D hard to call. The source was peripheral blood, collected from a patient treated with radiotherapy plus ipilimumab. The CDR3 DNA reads TGTGCCAGCAGCTCGAACAATGAGCAGTTCTTC. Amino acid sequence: CASSSNNEQFF.